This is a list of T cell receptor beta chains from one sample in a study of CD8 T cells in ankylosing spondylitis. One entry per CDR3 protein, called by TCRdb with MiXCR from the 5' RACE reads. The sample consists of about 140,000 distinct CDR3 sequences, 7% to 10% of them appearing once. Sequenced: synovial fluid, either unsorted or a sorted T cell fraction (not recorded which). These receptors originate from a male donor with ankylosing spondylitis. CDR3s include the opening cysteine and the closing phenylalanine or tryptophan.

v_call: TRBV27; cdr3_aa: CASSLSKEGTEAFF
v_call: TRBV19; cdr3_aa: CASSFTSSSYNEQFF
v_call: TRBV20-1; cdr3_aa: CSAGGPTSYEQYF
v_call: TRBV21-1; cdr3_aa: CAIPGGAKNIQYF
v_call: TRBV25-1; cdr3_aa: CASSERISTETQYF
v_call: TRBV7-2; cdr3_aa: CASSVDMGTQYF
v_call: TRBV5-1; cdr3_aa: CASSFSVAKNIQYF
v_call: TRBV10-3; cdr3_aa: CAISKTGANTEAFF
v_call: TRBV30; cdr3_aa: CARMGGSYNSPLHF
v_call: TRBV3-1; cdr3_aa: CASSKQIRGGYTF
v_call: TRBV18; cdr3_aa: CASSPGGRADTQYF
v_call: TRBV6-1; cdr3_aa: CASSEAISGRAYNQPQHF
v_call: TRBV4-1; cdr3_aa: CASSQEGAGGPYEQYF
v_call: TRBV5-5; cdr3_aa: CASILGSPGNTIYF
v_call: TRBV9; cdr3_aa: CASSVGSGRSYEQYF